Ten or more counts support the clone carrying this T cell receptor (beta chain). Antigen specificity is unknown. This sample was included in a study of naive and memory T cell subsets. Four subsets defined by CD45RA and CD27 were sorted after CD3, CD4, CD8 and live/dead staining. Germline loops: CDR1 ENHRY, CDR2 SYGVKD. Trimming stripped 3 bases from V and 9 bases from J, with 18 bases between. The CDR3 is made up of 15 amino acids. Findings and caveats of the study: In CD4 and CD8 cells, diversity dropped from naive through EMRA. Especially in CD8 cells, naive repertoires contained a few larger clonotypes, possibly CD45RA-re-expressing memory cells.

An equimolar mix of two oligonucleotides served as the beta constant-region primer for TRBC1 and TRBC2. Nested alpha and beta constant-region primers with the SP2 primer drove four PCR rounds on ligated cDNA. Via MiXCR, TCRdb re-called the UMI-ligation and nested PCR reads, giving one row per CDR3 protein. Of 90,000 to 120,000 distinct CDR3 sequences in the sample, around 13% were seen once. Sequences were obtained from naive CD8+ T cells from blood. This clonotype was obtained from a human donor in good health. The V gene is TRBV10-3, the J gene TRBJ2-1; D is tentatively TRBD1 or TRBD2 (5 bases each). The CDR3 region is CAISEPGPSQGEQFF. The CDR3 nucleotides read TGTGCCATCAGTGAACCGGGACCCTCTCAGGGTGAGCAGTTCTTC.